These 29 T cell receptor beta chains originate from one sample sequenced in a study of T cells in localized non-small cell lung cancer (dated by TCRdb to about 2020). Library method: the immunoSEQ multiplex PCR assay. TCRdb stores this immuneACCESS table with in-frame sequences only. Part of the clones is absent; in the studies checked, under half of the shortfall reflects unresolved V genes, and no reason is known for the rest. Within this sample are around 33,000 clones, with roughly 85% of them counted one time only. Under 8% of the sample is held by the ten biggest clonotypes. This specimen was peripheral blood, taken before any cancer treatment. Source of these receptors: a woman aged 35 to 75 with stage I lung adenocarcinoma.

The V and J genes are TRBV21-1 and TRBJ1-4; TRBD1 is taken as the D call from the table, unchecked against the DNA. TRBV21-1 is annotated as a pseudogene. The CDR3 sequence is 17 residues long. In DNA, the CDR3 is TGTGCCAGCAGTGGGCCGGCAACGGATACAACTAATGAAAAACTGTTTTTT. Protein product: CASSGPATDTTNEKLFF.

A remark on this clone: A read error may produce the germline difference seen at one junction end. The chain recombines TRBV5-1 with TRBJ1-5; D gene uncertain. In germline, CDR1 is SGHRS, CDR2 YFSETQ. CDR3 length: 13 residues. This CDR3 is CASSLQSNQPQHF. The CDR3 DNA sequence: TGTGCCAGCAGCTTGCAGAGCAATCAGCCCCAGCATTTT.

The V call is TRBV7-6, the J call TRBJ2-5; no definite D call. Germline lookup yields CDR1 SGHVS and CDR2 FNYEAQ. The CDR3 has 12 amino acids. The V and J ends lost 4 bases and 5 bases respectively, with 8 bases between them. Here the CDR3 reads CASSSTSETQYF. The CDR3 bases are TGTGCCAGCAGCTCGACAAGTGAGACCCAGTACTTC.

The V gene is TRBV5-6, the J gene TRBJ1-6; 7 nucleotides line up with TRBD1. There are 14 residues in the CDR3. Germline assignment: CDR1 SGHDT and CDR2 YYEEEE. J gave up 9 bases and V 2 bases, and 5 bases lay outside the gene matches. This CDR3 reads CASSLRGPGSPLHF. CDR3 bases: TGTGCCAGCAGCTTAAGGGGGCCGGGTTCACCCCTCCACTTT.

This rearrangement joins TRBV18 to TRBJ2-1; TRBD1 might be the D (5 bases). The germline gives CDR1 KGHSH, CDR2 LQKENI. The CDR3 contains 16 residues. Trimming pared 3 bases from V and 0 bases from J, leaving 12 bases between. CDR3 sequence reads: CASSPRQSSSYNEQFF. DNA for the CDR3: TGTGCCAGCTCACCGCGACAGTCCAGCTCCTACAATGAGCAGTTCTTC.

In DNA form, the CDR3 reads TGTGCCAGCAGTTACTCGAGTGGGGGGGGGTACGAAAAACTGTTTTTT. Protein sequence: CASSYSSGGGYEKLFF. The V and J genes are TRBV6-5 and TRBJ1-4; D is perhaps TRBD1 (5 bases). Trimming cost V 0 bases and J 8 bases, with 16 bases left between them. The CDR3 runs to 16 residues. Germline loops: CDR1 MNHEY, CDR2 SVGAGI.

The rearrangement joins TRBV6-5 to TRBJ1-3; 10 nucleotides agree with TRBD1. The J segment lost 8 bases and the V segment lost 6 bases, leaving 7 bases of the junction unmatched. Germline values: CDR1 MNHEY, CDR2 SVGAGI. This CDR3 contains 14 residues. CDR3 DNA sequence: TGTGCCAGCAGGCCGGGACAGGGGAGCGACACCATATATTTT. Translated, it gives CASRPGQGSDTIYF.

This chain joins TRBV6-5 and TRBJ1-2; D not resolved. V lost 6 bases to trimming and J lost 8 bases, with 16 bases between them. The CDR3 totals 13 residues. Germline CDR1 and CDR2: MNHEY and SVGAGI. This CDR3 reads CASSPDRERGYTF. The CDR3 bases are TGTGCCAGCAGCCCGGACCGGGAGAGAGGCTACACCTTC.

The genes are TRBV27 and TRBJ2-5, with D possibly matching TRBD2 (5 bases). The germline V and J ends were trimmed by 6 bases and 5 bases, with 19 bases remaining between them. This CDR3 is 15 amino acids long. Germline V CDR1 and CDR2: MNHEY, SMNVEV (reference sequence). CDR3 bases: TGTGCCAGCAGCACCCGGACTGGGAATGAGGAGACCCAGTACTTC. Translated, it gives CASSTRTGNEETQYF.

Written as DNA, the CDR3 is TGTGCCAGCAGCTTAGGGGACGCGAATCGAGCCATATATTTT. It specifies CASSLGDANRAIYF. The chain is built from TRBV7-9 and TRBJ1-3, with D maybe TRBD1 (5 bases). This CDR3 is built from 14 residues. From germline, CDR1 is SEHNR and CDR2 FQNEAQ (reference sequence). The germline V and J ends were trimmed by 1 base and 11 bases, with 15 bases remaining between them. Variable domain in full (rest from reference TRBV7-9 and TRBJ1-3): DTGVSQNPRHKITKRGQNVTFRCDPISEHNRLYWYRQTLGQGPEFLTYFQNEAQLEKSRLLSDRFSAERPKGSFSTLEIQRTEQGDSAMYLCASSLGDANRAIYFGEGSWLTVV.

The V call is TRBV7-9, the J call TRBJ1-1, with D uncertain. There are 14 residues in the CDR3. The germline V gene has CDR1 SEHNR and CDR2 FQNEAQ (reference sequence). Trimming pared 2 bases from V and 3 bases from J, leaving 10 bases between. CDR3 loop: CASSLIGQYTEAFF. CDR3 coding DNA: TGTGCCAGCAGCTTAATCGGGCAGTACACTGAAGCTTTCTTT.

The CDR3 DNA reads TGCAGCGCTACAGCAGATACGCAGTATTTT. Encoded protein: CSATADTQYF. The genes are TRBV29-1 and TRBJ2-3; D gene unclear. CDR1 SQVTM and CDR2 ANQGSEA come from the germline V gene. The CDR3 sequence is 10 residues long. V was cut by 7 bases and J by 4 bases, with 6 bases left in between.

The chain has TRBV27 and TRBJ1-5; no clear D gene. The germline V gene has CDR1 MNHEY and CDR2 SMNVEV (reference sequence). The CDR3 has 14 residues. With 2 bases removed from V and 2 bases from J, the gap between germline ends came to 7 bases. CDR3 sequence reads: CASSLRGRNQPQHF. In DNA, the CDR3 is TGTGCCAGCAGTTTAAGAGGACGCAATCAGCCCCAGCATTTT.

The chain carries TRBV16 and TRBJ1-6; D is ambiguous. Germline CDR1 is KGHSY and CDR2 is FQNENV. The CDR3 sequence is 15 residues long. V was shortened by 2 bases and J by 6 bases, with 11 bases between the two germline ends. The CDR3 here is CASSQMRFTNSPLHF. In nucleotides, the CDR3 is TGTGCCAGCAGCCAAATGCGATTCACTAATTCACCCCTCCACTTT.

The genes are TRBV5-1 and TRBJ2-7, with D maybe TRBD2 (5 bases). In germline, CDR1 is SGHRS, CDR2 YFSETQ. This CDR3 is built from 14 residues. The V end lost 2 bases, the J end lost 7 bases, and 16 bases lay between the germline ends. CDR3 residues: CASSLEATKLEQYF. The CDR3 nucleotides are TGCGCCAGCAGCTTAGAAGCGACTAAGCTGGAGCAGTACTTC.

The chain carries TRBV5-1 and TRBJ2-7; tentatively, D is TRBD2 (6 bases). Deletions cut 4 bases from V and 6 bases from J, with 14 bases between. The length of the CDR3 is 13 residues. Per the germline V gene, CDR1 is SGHRS and CDR2 is YFSETQ. CDR3 bases: TGCGCCAGCAGCCTGTTAGCGGCGGGCGAGCAGTACTTC. It is translated as CASSLLAAGEQYF.

The genes are TRBV18 and TRBJ1-1; possible D gene TRBD1, 6 bases. CDR3 length equals 13 residues. CDR1 and CDR2 (germline): KGHSH, LQKENI. The V gene lost 4 bases and the J gene lost 2 bases, with 8 bases spanning the gap. The CDR3 reads CASSRQENTEAFF. CDR3 DNA: TGTGCCAGCTCACGACAGGAAAACACTGAAGCTTTCTTT.

The J gene is TRBJ2-3, the V gene TRBV19; 13 nucleotides match TRBD2. V lost 5 bases, J lost 3 bases, and 8 bases stayed unmatched. The germline gives CDR1 LNHDA, CDR2 SQIVND (reference sequence). There are 17 residues in the CDR3. The CDR3 nucleotides read TGTGCCAGTAGTTCCGGACGACTAGCGGGGGGAACAGATACGCAGTATTTT. It is translated as CASSSGRLAGGTDTQYF.

This clone was observed a handful of times. V and J are TRBV5-1 and TRBJ2-2; D call uncertain. Deletions cut 4 bases from V and 5 bases from J, with 15 bases between. CDR1 and CDR2 from the germline V gene are SGHRS and YFSETQ. CDR3 length: 15 residues. The CDR3 region is CASSPASVGTGELFF. In DNA form, the CDR3 reads TGCGCCAGCAGCCCGGCTTCCGTTGGTACCGGGGAGCTGTTTTTT.

This CDR3 reads CASSLGPNTEAFF. The CDR3, as DNA: TGTGCCAGCAGCTTGGGACCGAACACTGAAGCTTTCTTT. V usage is TRBV5-8 and J usage is TRBJ1-1; unclear D gene. Trimming removed 0 bases at V and 1 base at J, with 4 bases between. This CDR3 is built from 13 residues. Germline CDR1 and CDR2: SGHTS and YDEGEE.

This chain links TRBV14 with TRBJ1-5; D gene uncertain. CDR1 is SGHDN and CDR2 is FVKESK in the germline V gene. The CDR3 sequence is 13 residues long. V was pared by 2 bases and J by 6 bases, with 8 bases between. For the CDR3, the DNA is TGTGCCAGCAGCCAATCGAATGGTCAGCCCCAGCATTTT. This gives the protein CASSQSNGQPQHF.

V is TRBV5-1 and J is TRBJ1-1; D is undetermined. The CDR3 totals 14 residues. Germline V gene data show CDR1 as SGHRS and CDR2 as YFSETQ. V was clipped by 5 bases and J by 0 bases, with 11 bases between them. The CDR3, as DNA: TGCGCCAGCAGAGGGCTTGGAATGAACACTGAAGCTTTCTTT. It translates to CASRGLGMNTEAFF.

This clone has more than one count but fewer than ten. The chain employs TRBV5-4 and TRBJ1-6; D is possibly TRBD1 (6 bases). V shed 0 bases and J shed 7 bases, with 14 bases lying between them. The germline V gene encodes CDR1 SGHNT and CDR2 YYREEE (reference sequence). The CDR3 extends over 16 amino acids. The CDR3 DNA reads as TGTGCCAGCAGCTTGGCGTGGGGGCAAAGGAATTCACCCCTCCACTTT. This gives the protein CASSLAWGQRNSPLHF.

As concerns this clone: A read error may account for a junction end that differs from germline. The V gene is TRBV5-1, the J gene TRBJ1-5; possible D gene TRBD1, 6 bases. The CDR3 sequence is 14 residues long. CDR1 SGHRS and CDR2 YFSETQ come from the germline V gene. CDR3: CAGRPSGGNQPQHF. CDR3 in DNA: TGCGCCGGCAGGCCATCAGGGGGCAATCAGCCCCAGCATTTT.

The gene calls are TRBV6-5 and TRBJ1-1; the D gene is possibly TRBD1 (5 bases). V was pared by 7 bases and J by 5 bases, with 14 bases between. Germline V lookup: CDR1 MNHEY, CDR2 SVGAGI. This CDR3 is 13 amino acids long. The chain's CDR3 is CASMGTRGTEAFF. In DNA, the CDR3 is TGTGCCAGCATGGGGACCAGAGGGACTGAAGCTTTCTTT.

This chain links TRBV28 with TRBJ1-2; 8 nucleotides agree with TRBD1. The length of the CDR3 is 12 residues. V gave up 6 bases and J gave up 9 bases; unmatched junction bases: 6. CDR1 is MDHEN, CDR2 SYDVKM, per germline. In nucleotides, the CDR3 is TGTGCCAGCAGGGGGGACAGGTCTAGCTACACCTTC. Protein: CASRGDRSSYTF.

The chain recombines TRBV27 with TRBJ2-1, with 10 bases fitting TRBD2. The CDR3 consists of 16 residues. Germline values: CDR1 MNHEY, CDR2 SMNVEV (reference sequence). Losses at the gene ends were 5 bases for V and 5 bases for J; bases not matched to a gene: 9. For the CDR3, the DNA is TGTGCCAGCAGTAGGCTAGCGGGGGATCCTAACAATGAGCAGTTCTTC. Encoded protein: CASSRLAGDPNNEQFF.

The gene calls are TRBV9 and TRBJ1-6, with a possible D match to TRBD1 (5 bases). CDR1 and CDR2 (germline): SGDLS, YYNGEE. Between the trimmed V and J ends, which lost 0 bases and 10 bases, there was a span of 17 bases. The CDR3 is 16 residues long. In DNA, the CDR3 is TGTGCCAGCAGCGTAGACCACAGGCCCTCGGAATCACCCCTCCACTTT. This encodes CASSVDHRPSESPLHF.

The chain combines TRBV6-4 with TRBJ1-4; 9 bases fit TRBD1. CDR3 size: 15 residues. Per germline, CDR1 MRHNA and CDR2 SNTAGT. The trim removed 6 bases at V and 3 bases at J, leaving 5 bases unmatched. In DNA, the CDR3 is TGTGCCAGCAGGCGGACAGGGGCGGCTAATGAAAAACTGTTTTTT. Translation gives CASRRTGAANEKLFF.